The T cell receptor (beta chain) under discussion was sequenced for a study of a mutant IDH1 vaccine in newly diagnosed glioma. About the study: Beginning 4-6 weeks after radiotherapy alone, or with temozolomide cycles, vaccination took place.

The time point here: week 5, during vaccination. What each vaccine dose contained was 300 ug of mutant IDH1 20-mer peptide, accompanied by topical imiquimod. Donors' newly diagnosed IDH1-mutant WHO grade 3 or 4 astrocytomas lacked nuclear ATRX. Sequenced by immunoSEQ multiplex PCR; TCRdb stores in-frame clones only, minus some. The sample lists about 56,000 clones, 85% to 90% occurring once. As concerns this clone: Its antigen is still unknown.

The receptor comes from a middle-aged woman with glioma. The sequenced sample was PBMCs, obtained from a glioma patient whose treatment included an IDH1 peptide vaccine.

The CDR3 DNA reads as TGTGCCAGCAGCCTACGCGGATCTTCGACGAGGTTTATTTATGAGCAGTTCTTC. Translating it yields CASSLRGSSTRFIYEQFF. V and J are TRBV27 and TRBJ2-1; no definite D call. This CDR3 is 18 amino acids long. Germline V gene lookup returns CDR1 MNHEY and CDR2 SMNVEV (reference sequence). V lost 6 bases and J lost 8, with 29 bases in between.